This T cell receptor beta chain is from a study of control samples from healthy donors and cancer patients (dated by TCRdb to 2019 to 2021). V is clipped by 3 bases and J by 1 base, and the sequence between their germline boundaries is 11 bases long. The germline V gene encodes CDR1 SQVTM and CDR2 ANQGSEA. There are 14 amino acids in the CDR3, from cysteine to phenylalanine inclusive. CDR3 DNA only is kept here, 42 bases in frame from base 1. About this clone itself: Its antigen target is currently unknown. No base-level quality is on record; no much larger clone is a single base apart.

The library came from the immunoSEQ multiplex PCR assay. TCRdb took over this immuneACCESS table, retaining in-frame rearrangements with V and J assigned. Such tables are incomplete; in checked studies, under half of the missing clones stem from an unresolved V gene, and the remainder is unexplained. For this sample the table gives more than 95,000 clones, of which about 92% were detected only once. Around 8.5% of the sample is in the top ten clones. What was sequenced was blood. The rearranged chain carries TRBV29-1 and TRBJ2-3; there is no confident call for the D gene. This receptor was identified in a man between 18 and 29 years old in good health. The bases read TGCAGCGTTGACTCCCGCGATCGCACAGATACGCAGTATTTT. This encodes CSVDSRDRTDTQYF.